This TCR beta chain was captured by sequencing in a study of blood T cell repertoires in COVID-19. About the research overall: Italy, Spain and the United States were the sources of the convalescent and acute COVID-19 samples. PBMCs, B-cell-depleted T cells, or T cells were the source of the cDNA or gDNA that made up the material.

In the original workflow: Scientists estimated how many nucleated cells there were by amplifying reference gene primers. Sequencing used immunoSEQ multiplex PCR; TCRdb keeps in-frame clones, though not all of them. The DNA gave D and trimming, while V, J and clone size come from that table. The repertoire holds fewer than 80,000 clones, with under 85% as singletons. V dropped 4 bases and J dropped 0; count of bases not matched to a gene: 4. CDR1 and CDR2 from the germline V gene are SGHTA and FQGNSA. The CDR3 loop spans 15 amino acids. The chain uses TRBV7-2 and TRBJ2-3; the match to TRBD1 covers 7 bases. The sample taken for sequencing was peripheral blood. The sequence derives from a woman over 75 with acute or convalescent COVID-19. The CDR3 region has the DNA TGTGCCAGCAGCTCCCCGGGACAGAGCACAGATACGCAGTATTTT. Encoded protein: CASSSPGQSTDTQYF.